A selection of T cell receptor beta chains follows, all from one sample in a study of T cell responses to AZD1222 COVID-19 vaccine. Assay: immunoSEQ multiplex PCR; the TCRdb copy retains only in-frame clones and omits some. The sample lists under 150,000 clones, roughly 89% occurring once. The sequencing here drew on peripheral blood, taken on day 0 of AZD1222 vaccination. The source of these receptors is an adult in good health. The conserved cysteine and the conserved F or W are not part of the CDR3 here. The order of the fields is V gene, J gene, CDR3 protein.

TRBV6-5	TRBJ1-6	ASSFSRTAWDSPLH
TRBV7-2	TRBJ1-5	ASSLAWGRNQPQH
TRBV10-3	TRBJ2-5	AISEGSGATGRETQY
TRBV5-6	TRBJ1-1	ASSQGPTEAF
TRBV29-1	TRBJ1-2	SVTGVVGYT
TRBV7-2	TRBJ1-6	ASSLEVLNNSPLH
TRBV15	TRBJ2-2	ATSPGRANTGELF
TRBV18	TRBJ1-5	ASSPAGGNQPQH
TRBV3-1/TRBV3-2	TRBJ1-2	ASSQVPSGVGYT
TRBV6-5	TRBJ2-5	ASNSLAGGQETQY
TRBV10-3	TRBJ2-4	AISEQEGGWVIQY
TRBV10-3	TRBJ2-3	AISEPGGSSSTDTQY
TRBV6-2/TRBV6-3	TRBJ2-7	ASSPAPNPRQGLSEHRREQY
TRBV6-5	TRBJ1-2	AVHGNYGYT
TRBV29-1	TRBJ2-5	SVAGQLQETQY
TRBV19	TRBJ2-1	ASSIVEGYEQF
TRBV5-8	TRBJ1-1	ASSLRGQGHLNTEAF
TRBV30	TRBJ2-1	AWSVLAGGPNEQF
TRBV19	TRBJ2-1	ASSIGSGRSDEQF
TRBV5-1	TRBJ1-3	ASSPRPTGDGNTIY
TRBV7-9	TRBJ2-3	ASSLTRATLTDTQY
TRBV6-2/TRBV6-3	TRBJ2-1	ASSPRGSGYNEQF
TRBV18	TRBJ2-7	ASSPRDGVKNEQY
TRBV9	TRBJ1-2	ASSATLTGQYGYT
TRBV2	TRBJ2-3	ASSDPRGGGADTQY
TRBV7-2	TRBJ2-2	ASSLTSPGVGELF
TRBV11-3	TRBJ2-3	ASSLGLAGDGDTQY
TRBV7-9	TRBJ1-1	ASSKRTFAGAEAF
TRBV2	TRBJ1-5	ASSAQMSNQPQH
TRBV11-2	TRBJ2-6	ASSLIGAGANVLT
TRBV18	TRBJ1-1	ASSRNRGGNTEAF